This TCR beta chain was obtained from a study of CXCR3-negative and CXCR3-positive naive CD8 T cells (dated by TCRdb to between 2018 and 2021). Some background on the complete study: In total, roughly 140 million TRB reads were obtained, which works out to roughly 1.5 +/- 0.3 million reads per library. For the TRBV-TRBJ cluster analysis, the naive subsets came from 5 donors, while the memory cells came from 3 donors. Diversity and physicochemical repertoire analyses were performed on about eleven donors pooled from two independent experiments.

The full study reports these points: TRBV-TRBJ usage was similar between naive CXCR3-negative and CXCR3-positive cells from the same donor, while memory cells showed distinct patterns. Repertoire diversity was comparably high in both naive subsets but much lower in memory CD8+ T cells. Because CXCR3 expression was partially decreased after cryopreservation, freshly isolated PBMCs were used for most assays. Because surface CD5, which is linked to self-reactivity in mice, was comparable between the naive subsets, TCR interaction strength was also inferred from TRB CDR3 physicochemical properties.

Sequencing relied on a NextSeq 550. The Human TCR Profiling Kit (MiLaboratory) was used to make UMI-labeled 5' RACE TRB cDNA libraries. The full amount of extracted RNA was used for cDNA synthesis, and the full amount of resulting cDNA was used for PCR amplification. Libraries were prepared in parallel with an identical number of PCR cycles. The paper's data handling went like this. About 53,000 +/- 9,400 unique UMI-labeled TRB cDNA molecules per library were extracted with MIGEC and MiXCR, with at least two reads per UMI required. Each library averaged roughly 36,000 +/- 9,600 functional in-frame TRB CDR3 nucleotide clonotypes without stop codons. Diversity metrics, including normalized Shannon-Wiener and Chao1, were computed in VDJtools after downsampling to 5000 UMI-labeled TRB molecules per sample. For the central five CDR3 residues, VDJtools calculated physicochemical properties weighted by clonotype size, namely interaction energy, strength, volume and Kidera factor 4. The reads underwent TCRdb reprocessing, giving one record for each CDR3 protein sequence and no DNA. TCRdb's processing, not the study's, gives the V and J calls here. The table held for this sample gives about 22,000 distinct CDR3 sequences. The leading ten clones occupy around 18% of the sample.

The CDR3 numbers 14 residues from cysteine through phenylalanine. The entry carries no DNA sequence. In the germline V gene, CDR1 corresponds to SQVTM and CDR2 to ANQGSEA. For every CD8+ T cell subset, hundreds of thousands of cells were flow-sorted straight into RLT lysis buffer, and each subset was sorted in triplicate. Peripheral blood mononuclear cells were isolated from buffy coats using standard density gradient centrifugation. Total RNA was extracted from sorted cells with an RNeasy Mini Kit. About this clonotype itself: No cognate antigen has been identified for it.

This receptor was obtained from a human donor in good health. Some clones in this sample may be carry-over from other donors' samples. Sample: memory CD8+ T cells from blood. The cell subset or site label of this sample denotes: conventional CD8+ memory T cells (TMEM), sorted as controls. The receptor chain draws on TRBV29-1 and TRBJ2-1; the TCRdb call, TRBD2, lacks DNA for checking. The CDR3 loop reads CSVDFAGGLDEQFF.